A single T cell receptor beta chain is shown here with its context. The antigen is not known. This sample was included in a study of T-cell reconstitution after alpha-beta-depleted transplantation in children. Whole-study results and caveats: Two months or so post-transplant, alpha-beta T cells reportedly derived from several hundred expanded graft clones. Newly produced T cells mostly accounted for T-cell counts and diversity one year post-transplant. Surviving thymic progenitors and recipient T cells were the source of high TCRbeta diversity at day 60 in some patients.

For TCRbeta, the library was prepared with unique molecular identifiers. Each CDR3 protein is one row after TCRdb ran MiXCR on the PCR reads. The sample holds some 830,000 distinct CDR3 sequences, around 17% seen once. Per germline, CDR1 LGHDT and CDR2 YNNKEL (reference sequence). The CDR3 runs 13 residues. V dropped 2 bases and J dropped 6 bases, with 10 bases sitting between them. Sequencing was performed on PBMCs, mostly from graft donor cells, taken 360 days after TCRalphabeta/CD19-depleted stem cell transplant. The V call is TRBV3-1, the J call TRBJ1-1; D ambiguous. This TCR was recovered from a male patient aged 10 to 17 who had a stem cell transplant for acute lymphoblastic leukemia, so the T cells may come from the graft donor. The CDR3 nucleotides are TGTGCCAGCAGCCAAACCCATCGCCCTGAAGCTTTCTTT. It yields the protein CASSQTHRPEAFF.